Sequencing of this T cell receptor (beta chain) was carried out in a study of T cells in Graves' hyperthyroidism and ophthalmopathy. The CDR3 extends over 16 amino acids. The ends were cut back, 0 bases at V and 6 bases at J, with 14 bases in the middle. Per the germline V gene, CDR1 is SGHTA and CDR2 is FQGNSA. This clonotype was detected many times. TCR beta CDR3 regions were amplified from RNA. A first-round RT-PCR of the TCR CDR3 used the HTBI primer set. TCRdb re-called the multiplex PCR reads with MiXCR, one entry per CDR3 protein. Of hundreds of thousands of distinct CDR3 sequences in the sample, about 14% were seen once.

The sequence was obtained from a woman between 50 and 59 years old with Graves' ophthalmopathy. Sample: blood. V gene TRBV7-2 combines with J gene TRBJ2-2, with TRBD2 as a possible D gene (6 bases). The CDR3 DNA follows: TGTGCCAGCAGCTTAGCTGGAGGGAACGTGGCCGGGGAGCTGTTTTTT. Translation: CASSLAGGNVAGELFF.